The 20 T cell receptor beta chains listed next were all sequenced from one sample in a study of CD4+ T cells in melanoma. The protocol was immunoSEQ multiplex PCR, while the TCRdb copy is restricted to in-frame clones and leaves out a portion. The top ten hold 5% to 7.5% of the sample, which has approximately 16,000 clones, 65% to 85% seen once. The specimen was cells from a culture (not recorded whether cultured in vitro). The receptor set was obtained from a human donor with melanoma.

This clone was seen a handful of times. The chain employs TRBV19 and TRBJ1-2, with D maybe TRBD1 (6 bases). The CDR3 covers 14 residues. CDR1 and CDR2 (germline): LNHDA, SQIVND (reference sequence). Trimming took 4 bases from V and 1 from J, leaving 10 bases between them. CDR3 loop: CASSRQVLNYGYTF. CDR3 bases: TGTGCCAGTAGTAGACAGGTCCTTAACTATGGCTACACCTTC.

V is TRBV29-1 and J is TRBJ2-7, with 10 bases fitting TRBD2. The germline V gene encodes CDR1 SQVTM and CDR2 ANQGSEA. Germline trimming cut 3 bases from V and 6 bases from J; bases unmatched to any gene: 11. The CDR3 extends over 15 amino acids. The CDR3 nucleotides are TGCAGCGTTGACCCGGCACTAGCGGGGTCTGGCGAGCAGTACTTC. Translation: CSVDPALAGSGEQYF.

V is TRBV5-4 and J is TRBJ1-5, with a weak D call TRBD1 (5 bases). The CDR3 has 14 amino acids. In germline, CDR1 is SGHNT, CDR2 YYREEE (reference sequence). V was trimmed by 0 bases and J by 2 bases, leaving 6 bases between them. The CDR3 sequence: CASSLGGGNQPQHF. CDR3 DNA: TGTGCCAGCAGCTTGGGAGGGGGCAATCAGCCCCAGCATTTT. The entire variable domain, with the rest obtained from reference TRBV5-4 and TRBJ1-5, is as follows: ETGVTQSPTHLIKTRGQQVTLRCSSQSGHNTVSWYQQALGQGPQFIFQYYREEENGRGNFPPRFSGLQFPNYSSELNVNALELDDSALYLCASSLGGGNQPQHFGDGTRLSIL.

The chain employs TRBV30 and TRBJ2-6; the D gene is possibly TRBD1 (5 bases). The germline gives CDR1 GTSNPN, CDR2 SVGIG (reference sequence). The CDR3 covers 12 residues. The CDR3 DNA reads as TGTGCTTCAGGGACTGGGGCCAACGTCCTGACTTTC. As protein: CASGTGANVLTF.

The chain carries TRBV6-5 and TRBJ2-5; TRBD1 aligns across 9 bases. The germline CDR1 and CDR2 sequences are MNHEY and SVGAGI. This CDR3 contains 14 residues. Germline trimming cut 2 bases from V and 8 bases from J; bases unmatched to any gene: 6. This CDR3 reads CASSYTRTGVTQYF. The CDR3 bases are TGTGCCAGCAGTTACACAAGGACAGGGGTAACCCAGTACTTC.

The rearrangement joins TRBV7-9 to TRBJ1-3, with D tentatively TRBD1 (5 bases). The CDR3 length is 14 residues. CDR1 is SEHNR and CDR2 is FQNEAQ in the germline V gene (reference sequence). The V end lost 8 bases, the J end lost 0 bases, and 11 bases lay between the germline ends. In DNA, the CDR3 is TGTGCCAGCGGGGACTGGAGCTCTGGAAACACCATATATTTT. Translating gives CASGDWSSGNTIYF.

The chain recombines TRBV9 with TRBJ2-3, with unresolved D. There are 14 residues in the CDR3. The germline gives CDR1 SGDLS, CDR2 YYNGEE. The germline V and J ends were trimmed by 7 bases and 5 bases, with 17 bases remaining between them. The CDR3 sequence is CASSRNSRGDTQYF. The DNA of the CDR3 is TGTGCCAGCTCCCGGAACTCTCGCGGAGATACGCAGTATTTT.

V is TRBV30 and J is TRBJ1-5, with D possibly TRBD1 on 6 matching bases. CDR3 size: 13 residues. The germline V gene encodes CDR1 GTSNPN and CDR2 SVGIG (reference sequence). V lost 4 bases and J 5 bases, leaving 12 bases between the germline ends. The CDR3 DNA reads as TGTGCCTGGACTGGGACACACGATCAGCCCCAGCATTTT. As protein: CAWTGTHDQPQHF.

V is TRBV7-8 and J is TRBJ1-3; 8 positions agree with TRBD1. The J segment lost 3 bases and the V segment lost 1 base, leaving 8 bases of the junction unmatched. The CDR3 length is 17 residues. Germline V gives CDR1 SGHVS, CDR2 FQNEAQ. The CDR3, as DNA: TGTGCCAGCAGCTTAGTTGGCGCAGGGGGCGTTGGAAACACCATATATTTT. It encodes CASSLVGAGGVGNTIYF.

This chain uses TRBV5-5 with TRBJ1-1, with D possibly matching TRBD1 (6 bases). Trimming stripped 4 bases from V and 7 bases from J, with 17 bases between. The CDR3 spans 14 residues. From germline, CDR1 is SGHKS and CDR2 YYEKEE (reference sequence). The CDR3 sequence: CASSLGGAPNEAFF. For the CDR3, the DNA is TGTGCCAGCAGCCTGGGGGGGGCGCCCAATGAAGCTTTCTTT.

The V and J genes are TRBV11-1 and TRBJ2-7; tentative D call: TRBD1 (5 bases). The CDR3 sequence is 13 residues long. V lost 5 bases to trimming and J lost 2 bases, with 10 bases between them. From germline, CDR1 is SGHAT and CDR2 FQDESV (reference sequence). The CDR3 spells CASSMSGPYEQYF. Here the CDR3 DNA reads TGTGCCAGCAGCATGTCAGGGCCCTACGAGCAGTACTTC. Using reference TRBV11-1 and TRBJ2-7 for the parts outside the CDR3, the full variable domain is EAEVAQSPRYKITEKSQAVAFWCDPISGHATLYWYRQILGQGPELLVQFQDESVVDDSQLPKDRFSAERLKGVDSTLKIQPAELGDSAMYLCASSMSGPYEQYFGPGTRLTVT.

This chain joins TRBV11-2 and TRBJ1-4; D ambiguous. The CDR3 has 14 amino acids. V was trimmed by 3 bases and J by 0 bases, leaving 5 bases between them. Germline CDR1 and CDR2: SGHAT and FQNNGV. The CDR3 reads CASSFRPTNEKLFF. CDR3 DNA sequence: TGTGCCAGCAGCTTTAGGCCAACTAATGAAAAACTGTTTTTT. The whole variable domain, filled in from reference TRBV11-2 and TRBJ1-4, reads EAGVAQSPRYKIIEKRQSVAFWCNPISGHATLYWYQQILGQGPKLLIQFQNNGVVDDSQLPKDRFSAERLKGVDSTLKIQPAKLEDSAVYLCASSFRPTNEKLFFGSGTQLSVL.

J is TRBJ1-6 and V is TRBV5-4; 9 bases agree with TRBD1. In germline, CDR1 is SGHNT, CDR2 YYREEE (reference sequence). The CDR3 has 16 residues. Unmatched junction bases numbered 12, after V lost 4 bases and J lost 10 bases. The chain's CDR3 is CASSLTGQGWGSPLHF. The CDR3 coding sequence is TGTGCCAGCAGCCTCACCGGACAGGGGTGGGGGTCACCCCTCCACTTT. The full variable domain, rest sourced from reference TRBV5-4 and TRBJ1-6, is ETGVTQSPTHLIKTRGQQVTLRCSSQSGHNTVSWYQQALGQGPQFIFQYYREEENGRGNFPPRFSGLQFPNYSSELNVNALELDDSALYLCASSLTGQGWGSPLHFGNGTRLTVT.

The gene calls are TRBV5-1 and TRBJ1-2, with a possible D match to TRBD1 (6 bases). Germline assignment: CDR1 SGHRS and CDR2 YFSETQ. V was trimmed by 2 bases and J by 2 bases, leaving 10 bases between them. The CDR3 spans 14 residues. In DNA, the CDR3 is TGCGCCAGCAGCTTAACAGGGACGAACTATGGCTACACCTTC. Its translation is CASSLTGTNYGYTF.

The J gene is TRBJ2-7, the V gene TRBV7-9; tentative D call: TRBD1 (5 bases). V dropped 11 bases and J dropped 8 bases, with 16 bases sitting between them. This CDR3 is built from 11 residues. Germline V gene data show CDR1 as SEHNR and CDR2 as FQNEAQ (reference sequence). CDR3 sequence: CAGAAVSQQYF. Here the CDR3 DNA reads TGTGCCGGGGCAGCTGTTTCCCAGCAGTACTTC.

In this sample, this clone turned up a few times. The V and J genes are TRBV29-1 and TRBJ1-2; 10 positions agree with TRBD1. The V gene's germline CDR1 is SQVTM and CDR2 ANQGSEA. Losses at the gene ends were 6 bases for V and 8 bases for J; bases not matched to a gene: 3. The CDR3 extends over 11 amino acids. This chain's CDR3 is CSVTGGLGYTF. CDR3 in DNA: TGCAGCGTGACAGGGGGCTTAGGCTACACCTTC.

This clone occurred a few times. V usage is TRBV19 and J usage is TRBJ2-3, with TRBD2 matching 7 bases. This CDR3 spans 15 amino acids. Germline trimming cut 3 bases from V and 4 bases from J; bases unmatched to any gene: 7. Germline V gene sequence: CDR1 LNHDA, CDR2 SQIVND (reference sequence). Written as DNA, the CDR3 is TGTGCCAGTAGTATTTGGGGGGGGATGGCAGATACGCAGTATTTT. Translation: CASSIWGGMADTQYF.

The chain has TRBV5-1 and TRBJ1-1; the D gene is possibly TRBD1 (5 bases). The CDR3 is 13 amino acids. V lost 5 bases and J lost 0, with 8 bases in between. Germline V gene lookup returns CDR1 SGHRS and CDR2 YFSETQ. The CDR3 reads CASRNRLNTEAFF. The CDR3 DNA sequence: TGCGCCAGCAGAAACAGGCTGAACACTGAAGCTTTCTTT.

The chain joins TRBV28 to TRBJ1-4; possibly TRBD1 for D (5 bases). With 7 bases removed from V and 8 bases from J, the gap between germline ends came to 23 bases. The CDR3 is 16 amino acids. Germline CDR1 reads MDHEN; CDR2 reads SYDVKM. CDR3 amino acids: CASIPRYWGSGEKLFF. CDR3 coding DNA: TGTGCCAGCATTCCACGGTATTGGGGGTCGGGAGAAAAACTGTTTTTT.

The rearrangement links TRBV7-9 to TRBJ2-5, with 7 bases lining up with TRBD1. CDR1 is SEHNR, CDR2 FQNEAQ, per germline (reference sequence). The CDR3 consists of 15 residues. With V trimmed by 5 bases and J by 2 bases, 8 bases remained unmatched. CDR3 loop: CASSPGDSFQETQYF. The CDR3 nucleotides are TGTGCCAGCAGCCCTGGGGACAGTTTTCAAGAGACCCAGTACTTC.